The clone carrying this T cell receptor (beta chain) came up many times. This record comes from a study of immune heterogeneity within non-small cell lung tumors. Study-level background: The composition of the tumors was 4 squamous cell carcinomas, under twelve non-squamous carcinomas and 1 not otherwise specified.

Bulk tumor gDNA, 600 ng per sample, served as the TCR template. While surgery was under way, several biopsies spaced far apart were taken per primary tumor. Patients went through curative surgery, and their non-small cell lung cancer was untreated and newly diagnosed. Donors comprised surgical patients with newly diagnosed non-small cell lung cancer, operated on with curative intent. Amplification of the TCR beta CDR3 was achieved through multiplex PCR with 32 V and 13 J primers. TCRdb used MiXCR to reprocess the multiplex PCR reads, holding one entry per CDR3 protein. The data hold 22,000 or so distinct CDR3 sequences, with roughly 29% observed a single time. The sample taken for sequencing was lung tumor tissue. The receptor was isolated from a man between 40 and 49 years old with non-small cell lung cancer.

The chain's CDR3 is CASSIVTGWGEQYF. In DNA form, the CDR3 reads TGTGCCAGCAGCATAGTTACGGGATGGGGCGAGCAGTACTTC. The chain combines TRBV11-3 with TRBJ2-7, with a tentative D call TRBD2 (5 bases). V dropped 5 bases and J dropped 6 bases, with 17 bases sitting between them. The CDR3 loop spans 14 amino acids. Germline CDR1 and CDR2: SGHNT and YENEEA.